This T cell receptor beta chain was captured in a study of blood T cell repertoires in COVID-19. The overall study: There were acute and convalescent COVID-19 samples, and they came from the United States, Italy and Spain.

Donors were grouped by their self-reported clinical history. Exposed enrollees had met someone with a PCR-confirmed or clinician-diagnosed COVID-19 case at some point within the 2 weeks before study entry. The CDR3 is made up of 12 amino acids. Germline V lookup: CDR1 KGHSH, CDR2 LQKENI. The V and J ends lost 3 bases and 5 bases, in that order; junction bases with no gene match: 1. This clone came up once. Original analysis: From reference gene primer amplification, estimates of nucleated cell counts were derived. Assay used: immunoSEQ multiplex PCR; TCRdb lists only in-frame clones, some missing. The DNA was the basis for D and trimming; V, J and clone size are from that table. The table records roughly 400,000 clones, about nine tenths of them present only once.

J is TRBJ2-7 and V is TRBV18, with 7 bases matching TRBD2. Sequencing was done on a sample of PBMCs or T cells enriched from blood (not recorded which). The TCR originated in a woman in her thirties or forties who had been exposed to COVID-19. The CDR3 sequence: CASSPGGNEQYF. The CDR3 region has the DNA TGTGCCAGCTCACCCGGGGGGAACGAGCAGTACTTC.